Listed here are 18 T cell receptor beta chains from one sample, sequenced in a study of T cells in Graves' hyperthyroidism and ophthalmopathy. Template material for amplifying TCR beta CDR3 regions consisted of RNA transcripts. First-round RT-PCR targeting the TCR CDR3 was performed with the HTBI primer set. MiXCR was run by TCRdb on the multiplex PCR reads, yielding one entry per CDR3 protein. The profile shows 300,000 to 350,000 distinct CDR3 sequences, over 15% of them singletons. Sequencing used blood. Source of these receptors: a man aged 25-40 years with Graves' hyperthyroidism.

Only a few counts were recorded for this clonotype. This rearrangement joins TRBV6-5 to TRBJ2-7, with 8 bases fitting TRBD1. Germline CDR1 and CDR2: MNHEY and SVGAGI. The CDR3 covers 13 residues. The V and J ends lost 2 bases and 6 bases, in that order; junction bases with no gene match: 3. The CDR3 DNA sequence: TGTGCCAGCAGTTACGGGACAGGAGGCGAGCAGTACTTC. It specifies CASSYGTGGEQYF.

This clonotype was found many times. This sequence joins TRBV7-2 and TRBJ1-1; perhaps TRBD1 as D (6 bases). V gave up 2 bases and J gave up 11 bases, with 15 bases separating them. Germline CDR1 and CDR2: SGHTA and FQGNSA. The CDR3 totals 13 residues. The CDR3 is CASSLRGNRVAFF. CDR3 DNA: TGTGCCAGCAGCTTAAGGGGTAACAGGGTGGCTTTCTTT.

V usage is TRBV20-1 and J usage is TRBJ2-3; 8 positions match TRBD2. CDR1 and CDR2 from the germline V gene are DFQATT and SNEGSKA (reference sequence). V lost 1 base to trimming and J lost 1 base; unmatched junction nucleotides: 7. This CDR3 contains 16 residues. The CDR3 reads CSARVVPGRGTDTQYF. DNA for the CDR3: TGCAGTGCTAGAGTGGTACCCGGGAGGGGCACAGATACGCAGTATTTT.

This chain uses TRBV19 with TRBJ1-2; D is perhaps TRBD1 (5 bases). V was pared by 3 bases and J by 4 bases, with 12 bases between. Germline lookup yields CDR1 LNHDA and CDR2 SQIVND (reference sequence). This CDR3 is 14 amino acids long. CDR3 coding DNA: TGTGCCAGTAGTATGGGGGACGGTCTCTATGGCTACACCTTC. It encodes CASSMGDGLYGYTF.

This clonotype was counted many times. The chain uses TRBV3-1 and TRBJ2-1; weak D call: TRBD1 (5 bases). The CDR3 extends over 14 amino acids. Trimming removed 0 bases at V and 7 bases at J, with 10 bases between. Germline CDR1 reads LGHDT; CDR2 reads YNNKEL (reference sequence). The CDR3 here is CASSQEGVSNEQFF. CDR3 DNA: TGTGCCAGCAGCCAAGAAGGGGTCTCGAATGAGCAGTTCTTC.

This clonotype was observed at least ten times. The V and J genes are TRBV11-2 and TRBJ2-3; D may match TRBD1 or TRBD2 (5 bases each). The CDR3 length is 15 residues. V dropped 1 base and J dropped 4 bases, with 12 bases sitting between them. CDR1 is SGHAT and CDR2 is FQNNGV in the germline V gene. The DNA of the CDR3 is TGTGCCAGCAGCTTAGCGGGCAGGGAGTCAGATACGCAGTATTTT. Translation: CASSLAGRESDTQYF.

At least ten counts were recorded for this clonotype. The chain links TRBV7-3 to TRBJ1-5; D not resolved. CDR3 size: 13 residues. Germline values: CDR1 SGHTA, CDR2 FQGTGA. The V end was cut by 1 base, the J end by 7 bases, with 8 bases between. The CDR3 nucleotides are TGTGCCAGCAGCTTAATGGCGGGCCAGCCCCAGCATTTT. Its protein is CASSLMAGQPQHF.

This clonotype was recorded many times. This chain connects TRBV18 to TRBJ2-7; tentative D call: TRBD1 (7 bases). Germline V CDR1 and CDR2: KGHSH, LQKENI. The CDR3 is 16 amino acids. The V and J ends lost 4 bases and 6 bases respectively, with 22 bases between them. The CDR3 sequence is CASSQQGGERRTEQYF. CDR3 in DNA: TGTGCCAGCTCACAGCAGGGGGGCGAGAGACGGACCGAGCAGTACTTC. Full variable domain (rest looked up from reference TRBV18 and TRBJ2-7): NAGVMQNPRHLVRRRGQEARLRCSPMKGHSHVYWYRQLPEEGLKFMVYLQKENIIDESGMPKERFSAEFPKEGPSILRIQQVVRGDSAAYFCASSQQGGERRTEQYFGPGTRLTVT.

For this clonotype: The junction departs from germline at one end; a sequencing error may be responsible. The CDR3 DNA reads as TGCGCCAGCAGCGGCGGACGCGTTTCCTACAATGACCAGTTCTTC. Translation: CASSGGRVSYNDQFF. The J gene is TRBJ2-1, the V gene TRBV5-1; D remains unclear. Germline-derived CDR1 and CDR2 are SGHRS and YFSETQ. The length of the CDR3 is 15 residues.

This clonotype was picked up many times. V is TRBV7-3 and J is TRBJ2-2; D possibly matches TRBD1 or TRBD2 (5 bases each). V lost 5 bases and J lost 7, with 11 bases in between. The CDR3 sequence is 13 residues long. Germline V gives CDR1 SGHTA, CDR2 FQGTGA. The CDR3 protein is CASSPGTNGELFF. CDR3 coding DNA: TGTGCCAGCAGCCCCGGGACGAACGGGGAGCTGTTTTTT. The variable domain in full, with the rest retrieved from reference TRBV7-3 and TRBJ2-2, is GAGVSQTPSNKVTEKGKYVELRCDPISGHTALYWYRQSLGQGPEFLIYFQGTGAADDSGLPNDRFFAVRPEGSVSTLKIQRTERGDSAVYLCASSPGTNGELFFGEGSRLTVL.

The chain recombines TRBV20-1 with TRBJ1-1; TRBD1 agrees at 7 bases. The V gene's germline CDR1 is DFQATT and CDR2 SNEGSKA (reference sequence). CDR3 length: 12 residues. The CDR3 nucleotides are TGCAGCTTAGGGAGGGGGCACACTGAAGCTTTCTTT. Encoded protein: CSLGRGHTEAFF.

CDR3 protein: CAVRGLTATQETQYF. In DNA, the CDR3 is TGTGCCGTACGTGGGCTGACAGCTACGCAAGAGACCCAGTACTTC. This chain links TRBV19 with TRBJ2-5, with D perhaps matching TRBD1 (5 bases). The germline CDR1 and CDR2 sequences are LNHDA and SQIVND (reference sequence). V gave up 11 bases and J gave up 2 bases, with 21 bases separating them. The CDR3 is 15 residues long.

In this sample, this clonotype turned up many times. This sequence joins TRBV7-9 and TRBJ2-7; possible D gene TRBD1, 5 bases. With 4 bases removed from V and 5 bases from J, the gap between germline ends came to 6 bases. The germline gives CDR1 SEHNR, CDR2 FQNEAQ (reference sequence). This CDR3 has 11 residues. The DNA for the CDR3 is TGTGCCAGCAGCTCCAGGGACGAGCAGTACTTC. It is translated as CASSSRDEQYF.

This clonotype was seen more than once but under ten times. The genes are TRBV29-1 and TRBJ2-1, with 11 bases that match TRBD1. Germline CDR1 reads SQVTM; CDR2 reads ANQGSEA. This CDR3 region has 15 residues. The V and J ends lost 8 bases and 3 bases, in that order; junction bases with no gene match: 9. This chain's CDR3 is CSIEGGTGGYNEQFF. The CDR3 nucleotides are TGCAGCATCGAAGGGGGGACAGGGGGCTACAATGAGCAGTTCTTC.

This clonotype was counted ten times or more. This sequence joins TRBV30 and TRBJ2-3; 7 positions match TRBD2. V lost 2 bases to trimming and J lost 1 base; unmatched junction nucleotides: 6. Germline lookup yields CDR1 GTSNPN and CDR2 SVGIG (reference sequence). The CDR3 runs to 15 residues. CDR3 loop: CAWSLQRDRTDTQYF. CDR3 in DNA: TGTGCCTGGAGTTTGCAGCGGGACCGCACAGATACGCAGTATTTT.

The V call is TRBV27, the J call TRBJ1-2; no clear D gene. This CDR3 spans 12 amino acids. The V and J ends lost 11 bases and 8 bases respectively, with 18 bases between them. Germline V gives CDR1 MNHEY, CDR2 SMNVEV (reference sequence). The CDR3 here is CASLDTLRGYTF. The CDR3 DNA follows: TGTGCCTCCCTCGACACGCTTCGAGGCTACACCTTC.

A word on this clonotype: A read error may account for a junction end that differs from germline. For the CDR3, the DNA is TGTGCCAGCAGCTTGGCTGCGCTTGGGGCGACTGAAGCTTTCTTT. It encodes CASSLAALGATEAFF. This chain uses TRBV5-1 with TRBJ1-1, with D possibly matching TRBD1 (5 bases). Germline lookup yields CDR1 SGHRS and CDR2 YFSETQ. The CDR3 spans 15 residues.

Worth noting for this clonotype: The junction does not match germline at one end; this may be a read error. V usage is TRBV7-9 and J usage is TRBJ2-1; the match to TRBD2 covers 12 bases. The CDR3 runs 15 residues. Per the germline V gene, CDR1 is SEHNR and CDR2 is FQNEAQ (reference sequence). The CDR3 region is CASSLAGGPKDEQFF. CDR3 nucleotide sequence: TGTGCCAGCAGCCTAGCGGGAGGGCCAAAGGATGAGCAGTTCTTC.